One sample yielded the 5 T cell receptor beta chains listed below, sequenced in a study of beta chain features in type 1 diabetes. Whole-study results and caveats: In all four CD4+ subsets, TCRB CDR3 length was significantly, moderately reduced in type 1 diabetes.

Expressed TCRB transcripts got sequenced, as all isolated RNA was reverse transcribed. Sequencing used immunoSEQ multiplex PCR; TCRdb keeps in-frame clones, though not all of them. The sample holds some 240,000 clones; 16% are singletons and the top ten take roughly 0.08%. These receptors' targets are unknown. Sequenced material: naive CD4+ T cells from blood. The receptors stem from a man aged 25-40 years with type 1 diabetes.

This chain links TRBV5-4 with TRBJ2-7; TRBD1 matches at 8 bases. Looked up from germline, CDR1 is SGHNT and CDR2 is YYREEE (reference sequence). V trimming: 4 bases; J trimming: 7 bases; junction bases outside the gene matches: 13. The CDR3 is 15 residues long. CDR3 sequence: CASSPIQTGAGEQYF. CDR3 sequence (DNA): TGTGCCAGCAGCCCCATACAGACAGGGGCAGGAGAGCAGTACTTC.

This clone was observed a few times. Other DNA sequences from this sample encode an identical CDR3 as well. The J gene is TRBJ2-7, the V gene TRBV29-1; TRBD1 matches 9 bases. Unmatched junction bases numbered 2, after V lost 7 bases and J lost 1 base. This CDR3 has 12 amino acids. The germline V gene encodes CDR1 SQVTM and CDR2 ANQGSEA. CDR3 DNA: TGCAGCGCGGGACAGGGATCCTACGAGCAGTACTTC. Its protein is CSAGQGSYEQYF.

This clone has more than one count but fewer than ten. This sequence joins TRBV5-1 and TRBJ2-5; no reliable D call. Trimming took off 0 bases at V and 5 bases at J, with 11 bases between the two ends. The CDR3 has 14 residues. Germline V CDR1 and CDR2: SGHRS, YFSETQ. Here the CDR3 reads CASSLETKGETQYF. CDR3 DNA: TGCGCCAGCAGCTTGGAGACCAAAGGGGAGACCCAGTACTTC.

Concerning this clone itself: A junction boundary mismatches the germline segment, possibly from a read error. This chain connects TRBV7-9 to TRBJ2-7; D may be TRBD1 (6 bases). This CDR3 comprises 13 residues. Germline V lookup: CDR1 SEHNR, CDR2 FQNEAQ (reference sequence). The CDR3 reads CASSFSETGPENF. As DNA, the CDR3 is TGTGCCAGCAGCTTCTCGGAAACAGGGCCAGAGAACTTC.

In DNA, the CDR3 is TGTGCCAGCAGCTTAGGGGTCAGCCTCACAGATACGCAGTATTTT. It translates to CASSLGVSLTDTQYF. This chain uses TRBV11-2 with TRBJ2-3; no clear D gene. Trimming removed 1 base at V and 2 bases at J, with 10 bases between. Germline values: CDR1 SGHAT, CDR2 FQNNGV. CDR3 size: 15 residues.